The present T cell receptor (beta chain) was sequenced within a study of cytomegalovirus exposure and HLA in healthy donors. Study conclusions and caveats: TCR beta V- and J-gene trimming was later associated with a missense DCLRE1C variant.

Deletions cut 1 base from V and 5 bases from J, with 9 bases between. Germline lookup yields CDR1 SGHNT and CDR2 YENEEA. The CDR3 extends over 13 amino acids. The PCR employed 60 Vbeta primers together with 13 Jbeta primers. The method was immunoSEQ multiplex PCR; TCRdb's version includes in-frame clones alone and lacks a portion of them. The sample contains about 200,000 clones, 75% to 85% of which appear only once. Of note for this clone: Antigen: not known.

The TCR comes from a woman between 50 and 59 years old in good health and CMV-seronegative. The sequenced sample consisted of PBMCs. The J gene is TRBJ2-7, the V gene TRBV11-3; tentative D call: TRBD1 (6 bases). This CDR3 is CASSLVGGHEQYF. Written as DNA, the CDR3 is TGTGCCAGCAGCTTAGTAGGGGGTCACGAGCAGTACTTC. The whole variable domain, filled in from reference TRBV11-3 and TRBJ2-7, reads EAGVVQSPRYKIIEKKQPVAFWCNPISGHNTLYWYLQNLGQGPELLIRYENEEAVDDSQLPKDRFSAERLKGVDSTLKIQPAELGDSAVYLCASSLVGGHEQYFGPGTRLTVT.